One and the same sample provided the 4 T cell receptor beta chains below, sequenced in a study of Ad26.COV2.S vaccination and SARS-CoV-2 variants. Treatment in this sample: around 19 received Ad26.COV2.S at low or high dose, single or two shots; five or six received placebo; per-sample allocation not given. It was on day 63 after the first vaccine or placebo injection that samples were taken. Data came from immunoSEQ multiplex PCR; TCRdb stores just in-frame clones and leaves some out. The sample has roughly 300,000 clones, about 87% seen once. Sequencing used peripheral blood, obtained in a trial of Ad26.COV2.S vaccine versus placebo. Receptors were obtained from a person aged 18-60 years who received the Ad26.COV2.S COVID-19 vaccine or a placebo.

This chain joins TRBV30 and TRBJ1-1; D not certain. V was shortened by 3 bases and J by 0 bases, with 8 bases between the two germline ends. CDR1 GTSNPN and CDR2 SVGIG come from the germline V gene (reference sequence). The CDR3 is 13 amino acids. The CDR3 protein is CAWRWQMNTEAFF. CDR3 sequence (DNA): TGTGCCTGGAGGTGGCAGATGAACACTGAAGCTTTCTTT.

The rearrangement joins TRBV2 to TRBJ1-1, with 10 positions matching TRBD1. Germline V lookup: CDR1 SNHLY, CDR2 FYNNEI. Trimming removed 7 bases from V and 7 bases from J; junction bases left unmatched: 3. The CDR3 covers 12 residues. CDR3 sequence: CASNRDRGEAFF. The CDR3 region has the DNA TGTGCCAGCAACCGGGACAGGGGTGAAGCTTTCTTT.

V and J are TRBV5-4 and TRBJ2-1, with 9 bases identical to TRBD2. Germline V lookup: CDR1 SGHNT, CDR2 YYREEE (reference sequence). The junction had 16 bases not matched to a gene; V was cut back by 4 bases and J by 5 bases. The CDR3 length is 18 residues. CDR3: CASSPGPSGVVVHNEQFF. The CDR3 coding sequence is TGTGCCAGCAGCCCCGGCCCTAGCGGGGTGGTTGTGCACAATGAGCAGTTCTTC.

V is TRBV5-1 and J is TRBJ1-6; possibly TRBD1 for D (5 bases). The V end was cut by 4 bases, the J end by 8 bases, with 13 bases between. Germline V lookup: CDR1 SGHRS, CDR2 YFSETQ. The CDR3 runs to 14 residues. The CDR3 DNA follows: TGCGCCAGCAGCCTCGGGACTGCTGATTCACCCCTCCACTTT. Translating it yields CASSLGTADSPLHF.